Shown below are 27 T cell receptor beta chains from a single sample sequenced in a study of CD8+CD57+ T cells in acquired aplastic anemia. The patients chosen for sequencing had shown expansion of CD8+CD57+ cells (detected by flow cytometry). CDR3 and TCR beta VDJ profiling relied on a genomic DNA template. TCRdb reanalysed the reads using MiXCR and keeps one entry per CDR3 protein. The sample holds around 170,000 distinct CDR3 sequences, nearly 50% seen once. The source material was sorted CD4+, CD8+, or CD8+CD57+ T cells (not recorded which) from PBMCs. Receptors originate from a human donor with aplastic anemia.

To note about this clonotype: At one boundary the junction diverges from the germline segment, which might be a read error. This sequence joins TRBV12-3 or TRBV12-4 and TRBJ2-1; D ambiguous. The CDR3 is 19 residues long. The CDR3 spells CTSSLPKSGDLGSYNEQFF. CDR3 coding DNA: TGTACCAGCAGTCTACCTAAAAGTGGGGATCTGGGCTCCTACAATGAGCAGTTCTTC.

There are many counts of this clonotype. V usage is TRBV6-1 and J usage is TRBJ2-7; no definite D call. The V gene lost 2 bases and the J gene lost 0 bases, with 11 bases spanning the gap. From germline, CDR1 is MNHNS and CDR2 SASEGT. This CDR3 comprises 15 residues. The DNA for the CDR3 is TGTGCCAGCAGTGAAATACGGCTAAGCTCCTACGAGCAGTACTTC. It translates to CASSEIRLSSYEQYF.

In this sample, this clonotype turned up a few times. The CDR3 protein is CASSFPANSPLHF. CDR3 bases: TGTGCCAGCAGCTTCCCAGCTAATTCACCCCTCCACTTT. The rearrangement links TRBV7-2 to TRBJ1-6; D not certain. Trimming removed 3 bases from V and 6 bases from J, with 6 bases in between. The CDR3 spans 13 residues. The germline gives CDR1 SGHTA, CDR2 FQGNSA.

This clonotype came up once. The genes are TRBV25-1 and TRBJ2-7; 8 nucleotides align to TRBD1. V shed 9 bases and J 6 bases; nucleotides not matched to a gene: 7. This CDR3 has 12 amino acids. Germline V gene data show CDR1 as MGHDK and CDR2 as SYGVNS. The CDR3, as DNA: TGTGCCAGTCAAAACAGGGGGGCCGAGCAGTACTTC. This codes for CASQNRGAEQYF.

This clonotype came up many times. The genes are TRBV12-5 and TRBJ2-7; D gene ambiguous. Germline V gene sequence: CDR1 LGHNT, CDR2 FRNRAP. Trimming cost V 5 bases and J 4 bases, with 18 bases left between them. CDR3 length: 15 residues. The CDR3 nucleotides read TGTGCTAGTGGTATGGGAACCGTCCCTTGGTACGAGCAGTACTTC. It encodes CASGMGTVPWYEQYF.

This clonotype was counted many times. V usage is TRBV25-1 and J usage is TRBJ2-7; no definite D call. The V gene lost 2 bases and the J gene lost 6 bases, with 5 bases spanning the gap. The CDR3 length is 11 residues. CDR1 and CDR2 from the germline V gene are MGHDK and SYGVNS. The CDR3 loop is CASSELSEQYF. The DNA of the CDR3 is TGTGCCAGCAGTGAACTCTCCGAGCAGTACTTC.

V and J are TRBV19 and TRBJ1-6, with TRBD1 matching 7 bases. In germline, CDR1 is LNHDA, CDR2 SQIVND (reference sequence). Losses at the gene ends were 6 bases for V and 7 bases for J; bases not matched to a gene: 6. CDR3 length: 14 residues. Here the CDR3 DNA reads TGTGCCAGTAGGCCCACGACAGGGAATTCACCCCTCCACTTT. It codes for CASRPTTGNSPLHF.

This clonotype was observed at least ten times. The rearrangement joins TRBV4-1 to TRBJ2-1; 7 bases map to TRBD1. Germline V gene sequence: CDR1 MGHRA, CDR2 YSYEKL. J gave up 15 bases and V 0 bases, and 17 bases lay outside the gene matches. The CDR3 is made up of 16 amino acids. CDR3 amino acids: CASSQDVVWPTGSRFF. DNA of the CDR3: TGCGCCAGCAGCCAAGATGTGGTTTGGCCGACAGGGTCCCGGTTCTTC.

The V gene is TRBV29-1, the J gene TRBJ2-1, with D perhaps given as TRBD1 or TRBD2 (7 bases each). CDR1 is SQVTM, CDR2 ANQGSEA, per germline. This CDR3 has 13 residues. V was cut by 7 bases and J by 9 bases, with 19 bases left in between. CDR3 sequence (DNA): TGCAGCGCGCAGGGGGGGGCCGCGGGTGAGCAGTTCTTC. Protein product: CSAQGGAAGEQFF.

This clonotype has at least ten counts. The V gene is TRBV7-2, the J gene TRBJ1-6; no firm D call. Germline assignment: CDR1 SGHTA and CDR2 FQGNSA. CDR3 length: 13 residues. V lost 1 base to trimming and J lost 13 bases, with 11 bases between them. The chain's CDR3 is CASSLGGVMPLHF. The CDR3 nucleotides are TGTGCCAGCAGCTTAGGCGGGGTGATGCCCCTCCACTTT. Based on the CDR3 plus reference TRBV7-2 and TRBJ1-6, the full variable domain is GAGVSQSPSNKVTEKGKDVELRCDPISGHTALYWYRQSLGQGLEFLIYFQGNSAPDKSGLPSDRFSAERTGGSVSTLTIQRTQQEDSAVYLCASSLGGVMPLHFGNGTRLTVT.

The chain is built from TRBV7-9 and TRBJ1-1, with a tentative D call TRBD1 (5 bases). Germline V gene sequence: CDR1 SEHNR, CDR2 FQNEAQ (reference sequence). The CDR3 totals 13 residues. The ends were cut back, 6 bases at V and 3 bases at J, with 11 bases in the middle. Here the CDR3 reads CASRWGRDTEAFF. The CDR3 region has the DNA TGTGCCAGCAGATGGGGGAGGGACACTGAAGCTTTCTTT.

The rearrangement uses TRBV19 and TRBJ2-5, with 10 bases lining up with TRBD1. This CDR3 is 14 amino acids long. The ends lost 6 bases at V and 5 bases at J; junction bases unmatched: 6. Germline values: CDR1 LNHDA, CDR2 SQIVND (reference sequence). The CDR3 nucleotides read TGTGCCAGTAGACAGACAGGGGGCCGTGAGACCCAGTACTTC. It codes for CASRQTGGRETQYF.

Of note for this clonotype: This clone may be a read error of a much larger clone one base away. The chain combines TRBV7-8 with TRBJ2-3, with D perhaps matching TRBD2 (5 bases). The CDR3 is made up of 11 amino acids. Germline V gene sequence: CDR1 SGHVS, CDR2 FQNEAQ. The CDR3 DNA reads as TGTGCCTGGAGTTCGGGAAATACGCAGGATTTT. This gives the protein CAWSSGNTQDF.

The chain carries TRBV9 and TRBJ2-7, with D possibly called TRBD1 or TRBD2 (5 bases each). Looked up from germline, CDR1 is SGDLS and CDR2 is YYNGEE. V was clipped by 2 bases and J by 2 bases, with 11 bases between them. The CDR3 runs 14 residues. The chain's CDR3 is CASSVGEGPYEQYF. In DNA, the CDR3 is TGTGCCAGCAGCGTCGGAGAGGGACCCTACGAGCAGTACTTC.

This chain links TRBV20-1 with TRBJ2-7; D is unresolved. The germline CDR1 and CDR2 sequences are DFQATT and SNEGSKA (reference sequence). Trimming cost V 2 bases and J 4 bases, with 12 bases left between them. CDR3 length equals 13 residues. CDR3 amino acids: CSARSPDAYEQYF. As DNA, the CDR3 is TGCAGTGCTAGAAGCCCAGACGCGTACGAGCAGTACTTC.

Only a few counts were recorded for this clonotype. The chain combines TRBV7-9 with TRBJ1-1; D remains unclear. V was cut by 2 bases and J by 4 bases, with 8 bases left in between. The CDR3 runs 13 residues. Germline-derived CDR1 and CDR2 are SEHNR and FQNEAQ (reference sequence). CDR3 coding DNA: TGTGCCAGCAGCTTAACCGCGTCCACTGAAGCTTTCTTT. Amino acid sequence: CASSLTASTEAFF.

Points on this clonotype: A read error may explain this, as a much larger clone is one base away. The chain is built from TRBV6-1 and TRBJ2-5; D is undetermined. This CDR3 has 11 residues. The germline gives CDR1 MNHNS, CDR2 SASEGT. The ends were cut back, 3 bases at V and 5 bases at J, with 4 bases in the middle. The CDR3 nucleotides are TGTGCCAGCAGTGACTGGGAGACCCAGTACTTC. It yields the protein CASSDWETQYF.

This chain uses TRBV7-9 with TRBJ2-5; TRBD1 is a possible D gene (7 bases). Germline V gene sequence: CDR1 SEHNR, CDR2 FQNEAQ (reference sequence). V lost 4 bases to trimming and J lost 5 bases, with 17 bases between them. This CDR3 spans 15 amino acids. The DNA for the CDR3 is TGTGCCAGCAGCTATTGGCAGGGGGGCGGGGAGACCCAGTACTTC. Its translation is CASSYWQGGGETQYF. Full variable domain (rest looked up from reference TRBV7-9 and TRBJ2-5): DTGVSQNPRHKITKRGQNVTFRCDPISEHNRLYWYRQTLGQGPEFLTYFQNEAQLEKSRLLSDRFSAERPKGSFSTLEIQRTEQGDSAMYLCASSYWQGGGETQYFGPGTRLLVL.

The chain couples TRBV12-5 to TRBJ2-3, with TRBD2 identical over 10 bases. The CDR3 is made up of 16 amino acids. The V gene's germline CDR1 is LGHNT and CDR2 FRNRAP. With V trimmed by 3 bases and J by 4 bases, 7 bases remained unmatched. The CDR3 bases are TGTGCTAGTGGTTTAGGGCTAGCGGGAGCAGCAGATACGCAGTATTTT. Encoded protein: CASGLGLAGAADTQYF. The entire variable domain, with the rest obtained from reference TRBV12-5 and TRBJ2-3, is as follows: DARVTQTPRHKVTEMGQEVTMRCQPILGHNTVFWYRQTMMQGLELLAYFRNRAPLDDSGMPKDRFSAEMPDATLATLKIQPSEPRDSAVYFCASGLGLAGAADTQYFGPGTRLTVL.

The chain has TRBV24-1 and TRBJ2-7; D remains ambiguous. Trimming cost V 5 bases and J 1 base, with 8 bases left between them. The CDR3 runs to 13 residues. Looked up from germline, CDR1 is KGHDR and CDR2 is SFDVKD. For the CDR3, the DNA is TGTGCCACCAGTGTTGGCGGTTCCTACGAGCAGTACTTC. Its translation: CATSVGGSYEQYF.

In this sample, this clonotype turned up once. This chain connects TRBV7-9 to TRBJ2-2; 7 nucleotides agree with TRBD1. CDR1 is SEHNR, CDR2 FQNEAQ, per germline (reference sequence). Trimming removed 4 bases from V and 4 bases from J; junction bases left unmatched: 6. The CDR3 contains 15 residues. The CDR3 DNA sequence: TGTGCCAGCAGCTCCCTCGGGACAGCCACCGGGGAGCTGTTTTTT. Translating gives CASSSLGTATGELFF.

This clonotype occurred a few times. In nucleotides, the CDR3 is TGTGCCAGCAGATGGTCTTTTGAGGGAGGTGGCTACACCTTC. This codes for CASRWSFEGGGYTF. The rearrangement joins TRBV5-6 to TRBJ1-2; D uncertain. V gave up 5 bases and J gave up 7 bases, with 18 bases separating them. Germline V gene sequence: CDR1 SGHDT, CDR2 YYEEEE. The CDR3 has 14 residues.

The CDR3 DNA sequence: TGTGCCAGCAGTTGGGTGGGGGATGAGCAGTTCTTC. It encodes CASSWVGDEQFF. The V gene is TRBV2, the J gene TRBJ2-1; the D gene could be TRBD1 or TRBD2 (5 bases each). CDR3 length: 12 residues. The germline CDR1 and CDR2 sequences are SNHLY and FYNNEI. V lost 5 bases, J lost 8 bases, and 10 bases lay in between.

J is TRBJ2-5 and V is TRBV20-1; no reliable D call. Trimming stripped 6 bases from V and 3 bases from J, with 8 bases between. The CDR3 has 11 amino acids. Germline V gene data show CDR1 as DFQATT and CDR2 as SNEGSKA (reference sequence). Here the CDR3 DNA reads TGCAGTGCCGGTGGTAAAGAGACCCAGTACTTC. Translated: CSAGGKETQYF.

CDR3 DNA: TGTGCCGTTCTTCTTCAGGGGGCAGAGACCCAGTACTTC. It specifies CAVLLQGAETQYF. This rearrangement joins TRBV7-9 to TRBJ2-5; TRBD1 matches at 8 bases. Trimming cost V 11 bases and J 4 bases; bases outside gene matches: 9. Germline V gives CDR1 SEHNR, CDR2 FQNEAQ (reference sequence). The CDR3 spans 13 residues.

The J gene is TRBJ2-2, the V gene TRBV20-1; D possibly corresponds to TRBD2 (7 bases). Trimming stripped 3 bases from V and 6 bases from J, with 20 bases between. Germline-derived CDR1 and CDR2 are DFQATT and SNEGSKA (reference sequence). CDR3 length equals 16 residues. The CDR3 DNA reads as TGCAGTGCTAGGTCGGGATCCGGAGGGGGGGCCGGGGAGCTGTTTTTT. Amino acids: CSARSGSGGGAGELFF.

This clonotype was detected once. The CDR3 spells CASSFEPSNEQFF. DNA of the CDR3: TGTGCCAGCAGTTTCGAACCAAGCAATGAGCAGTTCTTC. The chain is built from TRBV12-3 or TRBV12-4 and TRBJ2-1; the D is unclear. The CDR3 consists of 13 residues. V lost 3 bases, J lost 6 bases, and 9 bases lay in between.